The 17 T cell receptor beta chains listed next were all sequenced from one sample in a study of CD8+CD57+ T cells in acquired aplastic anemia. Profiles of TCR beta VDJ and CDR3 were generated from a genomic DNA template. Each CDR3 protein gets one entry after TCRdb re-called the reads with MiXCR. The table shows about 98,000 distinct CDR3 sequences, with around 68% occurring only once. Before being chosen for sequencing, patients had shown CD8+CD57+ cell expansion by flow cytometry. Sequences were obtained from sorted CD4+, CD8+, or CD8+CD57+ T cells (not recorded which) from PBMCs. These receptors came from a human donor with aplastic anemia.

This sequence joins TRBV24-1 and TRBJ2-3, with 10 bases that match TRBD2. This CDR3 is built from 16 residues. Germline trimming cut 4 bases from V and 0 bases from J; bases unmatched to any gene: 3. Per germline, CDR1 KGHDR and CDR2 SFDVKD. This chain's CDR3 is CATSDDSGRSTDTQYF. The CDR3 region has the DNA TGTGCCACCAGTGACGATAGCGGGAGGAGCACAGATACGCAGTATTTT.

This clonotype was seen a few times. The rearrangement uses TRBV29-1 and TRBJ2-1, with unresolved D. CDR1 is SQVTM, CDR2 ANQGSEA, per germline. Trimming stripped 0 bases from V and 13 bases from J, with 7 bases between. CDR3 length: 10 amino acids. The CDR3 nucleotides are TGCAGCGTTGAAGAGTGGGGACAGTTCTTC. It translates to CSVEEWGQFF.

J is TRBJ2-7 and V is TRBV20-1, with TRBD2 identical over 7 bases. This CDR3 region has 14 residues. Germline V gene data show CDR1 as DFQATT and CDR2 as SNEGSKA (reference sequence). Germline trimming cut 3 bases from V and 3 bases from J; bases unmatched to any gene: 8. The CDR3 coding sequence is TGCAGTGCTAGTGTAGGACGGGGGGACTACGAGCAGTACTTC. This gives the protein CSASVGRGDYEQYF.

In this sample, this clonotype turned up many times. The V call is TRBV6-1, the J call TRBJ2-6; D is unclear. V lost 1 base, J lost 0 bases, and 4 bases lay in between. There are 15 residues in the CDR3. Germline V gives CDR1 MNHNS, CDR2 SASEGT. The CDR3 DNA reads as TGTGCCAGCAGTGAAGGGGGCTCTGGGGCCAACGTCCTGACTTTC. Its protein is CASSEGGSGANVLTF.

This chain uses TRBV14 with TRBJ2-2; TRBD1 agrees at 7 bases. Per germline, CDR1 SGHDN and CDR2 FVKESK. The V gene end was trimmed by 4 bases and the J gene end by 4 bases; junction bases not matched to a gene: 6. The length of the CDR3 is 15 residues. The CDR3 DNA reads as TGTGCCAGCAGCCCCACCGCAGGGGGCACCGGGGAGCTGTTTTTT. Encoded protein: CASSPTAGGTGELFF.

The J gene is TRBJ2-5, the V gene TRBV10-3; D gene uncertain. The germline CDR1 and CDR2 sequences are ENHRY and SYGVKD. The CDR3 totals 15 residues. V shed 1 base and J shed 7 bases, with 16 bases lying between them. The CDR3 protein is CAISEYGPAIATQYF. In DNA form, the CDR3 reads TGTGCCATCAGTGAGTATGGCCCCGCGATCGCGACCCAGTACTTC.

The V gene is TRBV12-3 or TRBV12-4, the J gene TRBJ1-2; 7 bases agree with TRBD1. Trimming cost V 6 bases and J 4 bases; bases outside gene matches: 2. This CDR3 has 12 residues. DNA of the CDR3: TGTGCCAGCAGCACAGGGGCCTATGGCTACACCTTC. As protein: CASSTGAYGYTF.

The chain is built from TRBV7-9 and TRBJ2-5; D not resolved. Trimming took off 1 base at V and 1 base at J, with 7 bases between the two ends. Germline loops: CDR1 SEHNR, CDR2 FQNEAQ (reference sequence). The CDR3 is made up of 14 amino acids. The CDR3 nucleotides read TGTGCCAGCAGCTTAGTTTGGAGCCAAGAGACCCAGTACTTC. As protein: CASSLVWSQETQYF.

The chain links TRBV7-2 to TRBJ2-5; D tentatively reads TRBD1 or TRBD2 (5 bases each). The CDR3 spans 13 residues. CDR1 and CDR2 (germline): SGHTA, FQGNSA. V was clipped by 5 bases and J by 4 bases, with 11 bases between them. The CDR3 region has the DNA TGTGCCAGCAGCCTTTGGGGGTTAGAGACCCAGTACTTC. This encodes CASSLWGLETQYF.

V is TRBV7-9 and J is TRBJ1-1, with a tentative D call TRBD1 (5 bases). Germline V gives CDR1 SEHNR, CDR2 FQNEAQ (reference sequence). The CDR3 loop spans 12 amino acids. The V gene lost 5 bases and the J gene lost 7 bases, with 11 bases spanning the gap. The CDR3 region is CASSQTGGEAFF. The DNA of the CDR3 is TGTGCCAGCAGCCAAACCGGGGGTGAAGCTTTCTTT.

The chain combines TRBV20-1 with TRBJ2-7; no clear D. V was clipped by 4 bases and J by 1 base, with 8 bases between them. Per germline, CDR1 DFQATT and CDR2 SNEGSKA (reference sequence). This CDR3 has 12 amino acids. CDR3 sequence reads: CSATDNSYEQYF. In DNA form, the CDR3 reads TGCAGTGCTACGGATAATTCCTACGAGCAGTACTTC.

This chain uses TRBV19 with TRBJ1-1; 7 bases fit TRBD1. This CDR3 is built from 12 residues. After removal of 3 bases from V and 6 bases from J, the junction contained 1 base not matched to a gene. Germline CDR1 and CDR2: LNHDA and SQIVND (reference sequence). The CDR3 protein is CASSMGTAEAFF. In DNA, the CDR3 is TGTGCCAGTAGTATGGGGACAGCTGAAGCTTTCTTT.

This sequence joins TRBV7-3 and TRBJ2-1; D is uncertain. V lost 8 bases and J 7 bases, leaving 15 bases between the germline ends. The CDR3 has 13 amino acids. The V gene's germline CDR1 is SGHTA and CDR2 FQGTGA. The CDR3 region has the DNA TGTGCCAGCCCGGATAGGCGCGGTAATGAGCAGTTCTTC. It encodes CASPDRRGNEQFF.

This clonotype showed up just a few times. V is TRBV2 and J is TRBJ2-5; unclear D gene. Looked up from germline, CDR1 is SNHLY and CDR2 is FYNNEI. The CDR3 is made up of 13 amino acids. V gave up 8 bases and J gave up 5 bases, with 15 bases separating them. The CDR3: CASRLWPRETQYF. The CDR3 DNA follows: TGTGCCAGCCGCCTTTGGCCAAGGGAGACCCAGTACTTC.

This clonotype was recorded many times. This chain connects TRBV7-9 to TRBJ1-2; D unresolved. The V gene lost 1 base and the J gene lost 2 bases, with 8 bases spanning the gap. The germline V gene encodes CDR1 SEHNR and CDR2 FQNEAQ (reference sequence). The CDR3 consists of 14 residues. The CDR3 nucleotides are TGTGCCAGCAGCTTAGTCCAGAGAAACTATGGCTACACCTTC. Translation gives CASSLVQRNYGYTF.

The V gene is TRBV19, the J gene TRBJ1-1, with D possibly matching TRBD1 (5 bases). Germline CDR1 LNHDA, CDR2 SQIVND (reference sequence). The CDR3 consists of 14 residues. V lost 7 bases and J lost 3, with 15 bases in between. The CDR3 region has the DNA TGTGCCAGTACGATGCAGGGTCGGGACACTGAAGCTTTCTTT. Its translation: CASTMQGRDTEAFF.

This sequence joins TRBV5-4 and TRBJ1-2; 7 nucleotides agree with TRBD1. This CDR3 comprises 16 residues. With 6 bases clipped from V and 4 bases from J, the junction kept 15 bases outside the gene matches. Germline CDR1 SGHNT, CDR2 YYREEE (reference sequence). CDR3 in DNA: TGTGCCAGCACCACCTTGCCGGGACAGACAATCTATGGCTACACCTTC. This translates into CASTTLPGQTIYGYTF.